This is a list of T cell receptor beta chains from one sample in a study of beta chain features in type 1 diabetes. Sequencing used immunoSEQ multiplex PCR; TCRdb keeps in-frame clones, though not all of them. This table has more than 100,000 clones, over 15% appearing once. Sequencing used central memory CD4+ T cells from blood. These receptors all come from a man aged 30 to 45 with type 1 diabetes. Each CDR3 is given with its conserved first and last residue. The order of the fields is J gene, D gene, clone size, V gene, CDR3 DNA, CDR3 protein. The D gene is left open where the match is weak. Not every row has a clone size; where given, it reads once, few, many or a size class.

TRBJ2-7,-,-,TRBV29-1,TGCAGCGTTGAAGCCGACGGATACGAGCAGTACTTC,CSVEADGYEQYF
TRBJ1-1,-,few,TRBV29-1,TGCAGCGTTGATAGGAAGATGAACACTGAAGCTTTCTTT,CSVDRKMNTEAFF
TRBJ1-1,-,few,TRBV4-3,TGCGCCAGCAGCCAAGATAAATGGGGAACTGAAGCTTTCTTT,CASSQDKWGTEAFF
TRBJ1-4,-,many,TRBV4-3,TGCGCCAGCAGCCAAGATCACCTGAATGAAAAACTGTTTTTT,CASSQDHLNEKLFF
TRBJ1-2,-,-,TRBV29-1,TGCAGCGTTGGAGTGAGCGATGGCTACACCTTC,CSVGVSDGYTF
TRBJ2-3,TRBD2,-,TRBV10-3,TGTGCCATCAGTCCCGGAGAGCGGGGGGGCGCAGATACGCAGTATTTT,CAISPGERGGADTQYF
TRBJ1-2,-,many,TRBV21-1,TGTGCCAGCAGCCCACGATACGGTGTAGGTGGCGGCTACACCTTC,CASSPRYGVGGGYTF
TRBJ2-1,TRBD2,many,TRBV10-3,TGTGCCATCAGTCTAGCGGGGACCTACAATGAGCAGTTCTTC,CAISLAGTYNEQFF
TRBJ1-1,-,-,TRBV29-1,TGCAGCGTTTTCACAAACACTGAAGCTTTCTTT,CSVFTNTEAFF
TRBJ2-7,TRBD1,few,TRBV7-9,TGTGCCAGCAGCCCCGGACAGGGAGGCTCCTACGAGCAGTACTTC,CASSPGQGGSYEQYF
TRBJ2-3,-,few,TRBV7-9,TGTGCCAGCAGCTCCCAACCGGGCACAGATACGCAGTATTTT,CASSSQPGTDTQYF
TRBJ2-3,-,few,TRBV5-1,TGCGCCAGCAGCGTGACAGGAGATACGCAGTATTTT,CASSVTGDTQYF
TRBJ1-4,-,few,TRBV23-1,TGCGCCAGCAGGCGGGAGACCCGGCGCGCTAATGAAAAACTGTTTTTT,CASRRETRRANEKLFF
TRBJ1-3,-,-,TRBV23-1,TGCGCCAGCAGAAATGAACAGAAATCTGGAAACACCATATATTTT,CASRNEQKSGNTIYF
TRBJ2-3,-,many,TRBV5-1,TGCGCCAGCAGCGTCCAGGGGTATGACACAGATACGCAGTATTTT,CASSVQGYDTDTQYF
TRBJ2-5,-,few,TRBV14,TGTGCCAGCAGCCAAGTACGTGGGCCCCAAGAGACCCAGTACTTC,CASSQVRGPQETQYF
TRBJ2-1,-,-,TRBV11-2,TGTGCCAGCAGCTTAGTTCCTAGCTACTACAATGAGCAGTTCTTC,CASSLVPSYYNEQFF
TRBJ2-1,-,few,TRBV25-1,TGTGCCAGCACGCAACCGGGAAGCTCCTACAATGAGCAGTTCTTC,CASTQPGSSYNEQFF
TRBJ2-7,-,-,TRBV11-2,TGTGCCAGCAGCTTAGAACGCTTCCCGCGGGAGCAGTACTTC,CASSLERFPREQYF
TRBJ2-1,-,few,TRBV19,TGTGCCAGTAGTACTAAACAGGGAGGCTACAATGAGCAGTTCTTC,CASSTKQGGYNEQFF
TRBJ2-1,-,few,TRBV18,TGTGCCAGCTCTATAAGACAGGAGGGGGATGAGCAGTTCTTC,CASSIRQEGDEQFF
TRBJ2-7,TRBD1,-,TRBV5-1,TGCGCCAGCAGCTTGGGGGGACAGACCTACTACGAGCAGTACTTC,CASSLGGQTYYEQYF
TRBJ2-7,-,-,TRBV5-1,TGCGCCAGCAGCTCATCGGGCCAGGGCCACCGCGAGCAGTACTTC,CASSSSGQGHREQYF
TRBJ1-2,-,few,TRBV27,TGTGCCAGCAGCCCCAACAGGGAAGGCTATGGCTACACCTTC,CASSPNREGYGYTF
TRBJ2-3,-,-,TRBV4-3,TGCGCCAGCAGCCAAGAGATAAACACAGATACGCAGTATTTT,CASSQEINTDTQYF